These T cell receptor beta chains were read from a single sample in a study of blood T cells in healthy people across ages. One entry per CDR3 protein results from TCRdb running MiXCR on the 5' RACE reads. The table records about 1.6 million distinct CDR3 sequences, approximately 32% of them present only once. The material sequenced was blood. The receptors shown here come from a woman aged 25 to 39 in good health. The CDR3 runs from the conserved cysteine through the conserved F or W. Each record gives: D gene, clone size, V gene, J gene, CDR3 protein, CDR3 DNA. A D gene is named only where the DNA matches it firmly. Clone size, where shown, is once, few, many, or a class for clones that have expanded.

>NA|NA|TRBV5-5|TRBJ2-7
CASSLVPGITYEQYF
TGTGCCAGCAGCTTGGTTCCTGGGATTACCTACGAGCAGTACTTC
>TRBD1|NA|TRBV28|TRBJ2-3
CASSHRTGVGDTQYF
TGTGCCAGCAGTCATCGGACAGGGGTTGGAGATACGCAGTATTTT
>NA|NA|TRBV3-1|TRBJ2-7
CASSTLLSSYNEQYF
TGTGCCAGCAGCACTCTATTGAGCTCCTACAATGAGCAGTACTTC
>NA|NA|TRBV5-5|TRBJ2-7
CASSPRWGAPISYEQYF
TGTGCCAGCAGTCCGAGGTGGGGGGCACCAATCTCCTACGAGCAGTACTTC
>NA|NA|TRBV27|TRBJ2-1
CASSARDKLGNEQFF
TGTGCCAGCTCGGCCCGGGACAAGCTTGGAAATGAGCAGTTCTTC
>TRBD1|NA|TRBV3-1|TRBJ2-4
CASSQGFGGTGPSLAKNIQYF
TGTGCCAGCAGCCAAGGGTTCGGCGGGACAGGTCCTTCATTAGCCAAAAACATTCAGTACTTC
>NA|NA|TRBV21-1|TRBJ1-2
CARGQEDGYTF
TGTGCCAGGGGACAAGAGGATGGCTACACCTTC
>TRBD1|NA|TRBV5-1|TRBJ2-4
CASSPRDRENIQYF
TGCGCCAGCAGCCCACGGGACAGGGAAAACATTCAGTACTTC
>NA|NA|TRBV5-5|TRBJ2-4
CASNSGLVREYF
TGTGCCAGCAACTCGGGACTGGTCAGGGAGTACTTC
>TRBD2|NA|TRBV7-6|TRBJ2-1
CASSPGTSGGFSNEQFF
TGTGCCAGCAGCCCTGGGACTAGCGGGGGTTTTAGCAATGAGCAGTTCTTC
>NA|NA|TRBV3-1|TRBJ1-1
CASSQTRGGSGTEAFF
TGTGCCAGCAGCCAGACCCGAGGAGGATCAGGCACTGAAGCTTTCTTT
>TRBD1|NA|TRBV27|TRBJ2-2
CASSLLWQGETGELFF
TGTGCCAGCAGTTTACTATGGCAGGGGGAAACCGGGGAGCTGTTTTTT
>NA|many|TRBV7-9|TRBJ2-1
CASALGHYSDNEQFF
TGTGCCAGCGCCCTGGGACACTACAGCGACAATGAGCAGTTCTTC
>NA|NA|TRBV12-3/TRBV12-4|TRBJ2-2
CASSPSGQRTGELFF
TGTGCCAGCAGTCCCAGTGGACAGCGCACCGGGGAGCTGTTTTTT
>TRBD2|many|TRBV29-1|TRBJ2-3
CSANPLAGGADTQYF
TGCAGCGCAAACCCCCTAGCGGGGGGGGCAGATACGCAGTATTTT
>TRBD1|NA|TRBV6-2/TRBV6-3|TRBJ2-4
CASSHRQGQKKQYF
TGTGCCAGCAGTCACCGACAGGGCCAGAAGAAGCAGTACTTC